The rows below give T cell receptor beta chains drawn from one sample of a study of regulatory T cells in long-lasting Graves disease. TCRdb re-called the multiplex PCR reads with MiXCR, one entry per CDR3 protein. The sample consists of hundreds of thousands of distinct CDR3 sequences, around 30% of them appearing once. Sequenced here: peripheral blood mononuclear cells (PBMCs), sampled when the disease was refractory, from a patient treated with antithyroid drugs. The origin of the receptors is a female donor with Graves disease. Both conserved end residues are part of each CDR3. Fields, in order: D gene, J gene, clone size, V gene, CDR3 DNA, CDR3 protein. The D gene is left open where the match is weak. Expanded clones are given a class, and other clones once, few, many or no size at all.

NA,TRBJ2-7,few,TRBV10-3,TGTGCCATCAGTGGATTAGCGGACCACTACGAGCAGTACTTC,CAISGLADHYEQYF
TRBD1,TRBJ2-7,many,TRBV29-1,TGCAGCGTTGTCCGGGACAGCTCCTACGAGCAGTACTTC,CSVVRDSSYEQYF
TRBD1,TRBJ1-1,few,TRBV6-1,TGTGCCAGCAGATCCACAGGGGGCCCCTCGGAGGAAGCTTTCTTT,CASRSTGGPSEEAFF
NA,TRBJ2-5,NA,TRBV19,TGTGCCAGTAGTTCTTCAAACGGGAGACAGACCCAGTACTTC,CASSSSNGRQTQYF
NA,TRBJ1-2,few,TRBV6-1,TGTGCCAGCCATAGGAATGGCTACACCTTC,CASHRNGYTF
NA,TRBJ2-5,NA,TRBV2,TGTGCCAGCAGCCAATCCCCGGTGGGGGGGACCCAGTACTTC,CASSQSPVGGTQYF
NA,TRBJ2-7,few,TRBV7-3,TGTGCCAGCAGCTTATTGGCCCGGTCCGAGCAGTACTTC,CASSLLARSEQYF
NA,TRBJ1-3,NA,TRBV9,TGTGCCAGCAACCAGGGGAGGGGGAGTGGTGGCACCATATATTTT,CASNQGRGSGGTIYF
NA,TRBJ1-5,many,TRBV6-1,TGTGCCAGCAGTGAAGGAGATTATGGCAATCAGCCCCAGCATTTT,CASSEGDYGNQPQHF
TRBD1,TRBJ1-3,NA,TRBV29-1,TGCAGCGTTACAGGGGGCAGTGGAAACACCATATATTTT,CSVTGGSGNTIYF
TRBD2,TRBJ2-7,NA,TRBV3-1,TGTGCCAGCAGCCAACTAGCGGGAGCCTACGAGCAGTACTTC,CASSQLAGAYEQYF
NA,TRBJ2-7,few,TRBV29-1,TGCAGCGGTGGGGAGTCCCGACAAGGGCAGTACTTC,CSGGESRQGQYF
NA,TRBJ1-4,many,TRBV20-1,TGCAGTGCTAGAGTGCGGTATGAAAAACTGTTTTTT,CSARVRYEKLFF
NA,TRBJ2-1,once,TRBV27,TGTGCCAGCAGTGCTCCCGGGTCCTACAATGAGCAGTTCTTC,CASSAPGSYNEQFF
NA,TRBJ2-7,NA,TRBV3-1,TGTGCCAGCAGCCAAGAAAGGCAGCTCACATACGAGCAGTACTTC,CASSQERQLTYEQYF
NA,TRBJ1-2,NA,TRBV3-1,TGTGCCAGCAGCCAAGATCCCCGGTATGGCTATGGCTACACCTTC,CASSQDPRYGYGYTF
NA,TRBJ1-5,few,TRBV5-1,TGCGCCAGCAGCTTGGATGGGGGGCGGTATCAGCCCCAGCATTTT,CASSLDGGRYQPQHF
NA,TRBJ2-5,many,TRBV28,TGTGCCAGCAGTTCGATGACAGAACCACAAGAGACCCAGTACTTC,CASSSMTEPQETQYF
NA,TRBJ2-7,NA,TRBV6-1,TGTGCCAGCAGTCCCTTACTAGTGCAATCCTACGAGCAGTACTTC,CASSPLLVQSYEQYF
TRBD1,TRBJ1-1,few,TRBV11-2,TGTGCCAGCAGCACCACGGGACAGGGGGCGGCTGCTGAAGCTTTCTTT,CASSTTGQGAAAEAFF
TRBD2,TRBJ2-7,few,TRBV28,TGTGCCAGCAGTTGGCTAGCGGGAAGCCACGAGCAGTACTTC,CASSWLAGSHEQYF
NA,TRBJ1-3,NA,TRBV6-1,TGTGCCAGCACCCCCTCGGGCGGAACCTCTGGAAACACCATATATTTT,CASTPSGGTSGNTIYF
NA,TRBJ1-1,few,TRBV28,TGTGCCAGCAGTTTTTGGGTCACTGAAGCTTTCTTT,CASSFWVTEAFF
NA,TRBJ1-3,NA,TRBV12-3/TRBV12-4,TGTGCCAGCAGGTCCCCTCGTACCTCTGGAAACACCATATATTTT,CASRSPRTSGNTIYF
NA,TRBJ1-6,NA,TRBV30,TGTGCCTGCTCCGGGACCAAAGGCTCCTATAATTCACCCCTCCACTTT,CACSGTKGSYNSPLHF
TRBD1,TRBJ1-2,many,TRBV5-1,TGCGCCAGCAGCTTGATAGGGGACAGTGGCTACACCTTC,CASSLIGDSGYTF
NA,TRBJ2-2,few,TRBV2,TGTGCCAGCGTGGGAGAGACAGAAGAGCTGTTTTTT,CASVGETEELFF
NA,TRBJ1-1,NA,TRBV5-1,TGCGCCAGCAGCTCTGTGGGGAAGGACACTGAAGCTTCCTTT,CASSSVGKDTEASF
NA,TRBJ1-1,NA,TRBV27,TGTGCCAGCAGTTTACAATCCAGAAGCGCTGAAGCTTTCTTT,CASSLQSRSAEAFF
NA,TRBJ1-2,few,TRBV6-1,TGTGCCAGCAGGCGCTGGGACGACGGCTACACCTTC,CASRRWDDGYTF
TRBD1,TRBJ1-6,many,TRBV27,TGTGCCAGCAGTTTGCAGCAATATGGATCCGACAGGGGTAACTCACCCCTCCACTTT,CASSLQQYGSDRGNSPLHF
NA,TRBJ1-6,few,TRBV11-2,TGTGCCAGCAGCTTACAACTGGGAGCAGGGCTCCACTTT,CASSLQLGAGLHF
TRBD2,TRBJ2-7,few,TRBV27,TGTGCCAGCAGTTTATCGTCTAGCGGGTACGAGCAGTACTTC,CASSLSSSGYEQYF
NA,TRBJ2-1,NA,TRBV28,TGTGCCAGCAGGGGGGGTTTACAGGGGAAGTCCTACAATGAGCAGTTCTTC,CASRGGLQGKSYNEQFF
NA,TRBJ1-2,few,TRBV20-1,TGCAGTGCCCTTCTTCCCAGGGACTATGGCTACACCTTC,CSALLPRDYGYTF
TRBD1,TRBJ2-7,NA,TRBV6-1,TGTGCCAGCGGCAGGGACAGGACTTCCGAGCAGTACTTC,CASGRDRTSEQYF
NA,TRBJ2-7,NA,TRBV27,TGTGCCAGCAGCGAGCGGATCCCCTCCTACGAGCAGTACTTC,CASSERIPSYEQYF
TRBD1,TRBJ1-1,many,TRBV2,TGTGCCAGCATAGGGGGCGGTAGGACTGAAGCTTTCTTT,CASIGGGRTEAFF
TRBD1,TRBJ1-1,NA,TRBV6-2/TRBV6-3,TGTGCCACCACCCTTCAGGACAGGCTGAACACTGAAGCTTTCTTT,CATTLQDRLNTEAFF
NA,TRBJ1-1,few,TRBV6-1,TGTGCCAGCAGTGAATACGCGGGGAACCCGAACACTGAAGCTTTCTTT,CASSEYAGNPNTEAFF
TRBD2,TRBJ2-5,NA,TRBV7-2,TGTGCCAGCAGCTGGGGGACTAGCCAAGAGACCCAGTACTTC,CASSWGTSQETQYF
NA,TRBJ2-3,once,TRBV5-1,TGCGCCAGCAGCCCTTCCCGGAGGGCCGAATCCACAGATACGCAGTATTTT,CASSPSRRAESTDTQYF
TRBD1,TRBJ1-5,few,TRBV6-1,TGTGCCAGCAGCGAACAGGGGGCACGCAATCAGCCCCAGCATTTT,CASSEQGARNQPQHF
NA,TRBJ1-3,few,TRBV12-3/TRBV12-4,TGTGCCAGCAGTTTTAAAGGGGGGGCTCCCCACTATAACACCATATATTTT,CASSFKGGAPHYNTIYF
NA,TRBJ1-1,NA,TRBV13,TGTGCCAGCAGCTTAGAACACGGCACTGAAGCTTTCTTT,CASSLEHGTEAFF
NA,TRBJ2-3,NA,TRBV2,TGTGCCAGCAGTCCCCATACCACAGATACGCAGTATTTT,CASSPHTTDTQYF
NA,TRBJ2-7,many,TRBV7-2,TGTGCCAGCAGCTTAGACTCCTCAAGCTACGAGCAGTACTTC,CASSLDSSSYEQYF
TRBD2,TRBJ2-5,NA,TRBV9,TGTGCCAGCAGCGCCGGGACTAGCGGCATCCAAGAGACCCAGTACTTC,CASSAGTSGIQETQYF